These 2 T cell receptor beta chains originate from one sample sequenced in a study of blood T cell repertoires in COVID-19. The protocol was immunoSEQ multiplex PCR, while the TCRdb copy is restricted to in-frame clones and leaves out a portion. Of about 140,000 clones listed, around 80% are singletons. What was sequenced was peripheral blood. The receptors originated from a man in his forties or fifties with acute or convalescent COVID-19.

This clone has just a few counts. This chain connects TRBV7-2 to TRBJ1-3, with TRBD1 matching over 8 bases. The CDR3 runs 15 residues. With 5 bases clipped from V and 4 bases from J, the junction kept 7 bases outside the gene matches. Germline loops: CDR1 SGHTA, CDR2 FQGNSA. The CDR3 DNA reads TGTGCCAGCAGCCTCGGACAGGGAGGCGGAAACACCATATATTTT. The encoded protein is CASSLGQGGGNTIYF.

The chain has TRBV6-5 and TRBJ1-5, with D tentatively TRBD1 (5 bases). Germline V lookup: CDR1 MNHEY, CDR2 SVGAGI. Trimming pared 8 bases from V and 7 bases from J, leaving 15 bases between. The CDR3 runs to 13 residues. The CDR3 loop reads CASGSRGEQPQHF. The CDR3 DNA reads as TGTGCCAGCGGGTCCCGGGGGGAACAGCCCCAGCATTTT.